Given below is one T cell receptor (beta chain) in context. The data are from a study of T cells in Graves' hyperthyroidism and ophthalmopathy. Amplification yielded TCR beta CDR3 regions, with RNA transcripts as the source. First-round RT-PCR of the TCR CDR3 relied on the HTBI primer set. TCRdb processed the multiplex PCR reads anew with MiXCR; each CDR3 protein has one entry. The table lists some 770,000 distinct CDR3 sequences, over 15% of them singletons. The CDR3 runs 15 residues. Looked up from germline, CDR1 is LNHDA and CDR2 is SQIVND (reference sequence). V shed 3 bases and J 2 bases; nucleotides not matched to a gene: 6. Patients counted as stable if ophthalmopathy did not develop within 18 months. PBMCs stemmed from approximately 9.1 ml fresh peripheral blood.

Specimen: blood. The sequence came from a man between 18 and 29 years old with Graves' hyperthyroidism. The genes are TRBV19 and TRBJ1-2; 7 nucleotides line up with TRBD1. The CDR3 sequence: CASSIRGQINYGYTF. DNA of the CDR3: TGTGCCAGTAGTATCCGGGGACAGATCAACTATGGCTACACCTTC. Full variable domain (missing parts from reference TRBV19 and TRBJ1-2): DGGITQSPKYLFRKEGQNVTLSCEQNLNHDAMYWYRQDPGQGLRLIYYSQIVNDFQKGDIAEGYSVSREKKESFPLTVTSAQKNPTAFYLCASSIRGQINYGYTFGSGTRLTVV.